This T cell receptor beta chain was sequenced in a study of T cell responses to AZD1222 COVID-19 vaccine. Only in-frame clones appear in the TCRdb table, and some are missing; sequencing was by immunoSEQ multiplex PCR. The repertoire holds some 160,000 clones, with about nine tenths as singletons. The CDR3 contains 14 residues. V was trimmed by 3 bases and J by 4 bases, leaving 11 bases between them. Germline V gene data show CDR1 as KGHDR and CDR2 as SFDVKD. This TCR was sampled from an adult in good health. The chain couples TRBV24-1 to TRBJ1-2; maybe TRBD1 (6 bases). The material sequenced was peripheral blood, taken on day 0 of AZD1222 vaccination. CDR3 residues: CATSDTGYGYGYTF. In DNA, the CDR3 is TGTGCCACCAGTGATACAGGGTACGGCTATGGCTACACCTTC.